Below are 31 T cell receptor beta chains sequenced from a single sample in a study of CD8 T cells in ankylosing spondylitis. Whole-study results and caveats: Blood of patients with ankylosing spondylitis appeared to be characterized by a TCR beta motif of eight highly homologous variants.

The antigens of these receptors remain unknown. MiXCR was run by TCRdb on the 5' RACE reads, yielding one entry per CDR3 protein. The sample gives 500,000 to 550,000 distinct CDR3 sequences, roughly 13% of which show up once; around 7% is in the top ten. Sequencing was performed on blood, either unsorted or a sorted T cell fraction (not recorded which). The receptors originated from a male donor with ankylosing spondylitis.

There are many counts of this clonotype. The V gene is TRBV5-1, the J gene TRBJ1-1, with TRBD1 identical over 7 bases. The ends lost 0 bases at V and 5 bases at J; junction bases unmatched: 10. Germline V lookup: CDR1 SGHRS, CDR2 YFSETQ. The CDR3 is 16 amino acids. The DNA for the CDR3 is TGCGCCAGCAGCTTGGCCCGCCGGACAGGAAGGACTGAAGCTTTCTTT. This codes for CASSLARRTGRTEAFF.

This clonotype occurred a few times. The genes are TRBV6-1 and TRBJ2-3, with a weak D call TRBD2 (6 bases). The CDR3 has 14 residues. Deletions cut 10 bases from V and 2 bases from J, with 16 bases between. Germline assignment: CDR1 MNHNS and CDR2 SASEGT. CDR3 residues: CATHRAGPTDTQYF. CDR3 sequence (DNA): TGTGCCACGCACCGGGCGGGGCCCACAGATACGCAGTATTTT.

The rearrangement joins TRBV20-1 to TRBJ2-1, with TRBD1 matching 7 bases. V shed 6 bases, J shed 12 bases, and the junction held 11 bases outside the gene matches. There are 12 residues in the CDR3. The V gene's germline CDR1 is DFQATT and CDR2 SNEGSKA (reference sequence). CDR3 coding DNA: TGCAGTGCATTGGACAGGTTGGGTGGGCAGTTCTTC. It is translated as CSALDRLGGQFF.

CDR3 in DNA: TGTGCCACCAGCAGAGATCGACTCATCGAGCAGTTCTTC. Translation gives CATSRDRLIEQFF. This sequence joins TRBV15 and TRBJ2-1; D unclear. The CDR3 contains 13 residues. Germline V CDR1 and CDR2: LNHNV, YYDKDF (reference sequence). V was trimmed by 0 bases and J by 10 bases, leaving 10 bases between them.

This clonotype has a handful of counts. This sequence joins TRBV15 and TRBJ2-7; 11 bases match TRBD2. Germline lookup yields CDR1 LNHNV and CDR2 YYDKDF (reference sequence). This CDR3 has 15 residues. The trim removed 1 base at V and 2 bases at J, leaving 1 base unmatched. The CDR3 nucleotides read TGTGCCACCAGCAGAGGACTAGCGGGAACCTACGAGCAGTACTTC. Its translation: CATSRGLAGTYEQYF. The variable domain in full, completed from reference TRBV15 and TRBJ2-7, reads DAMVIQNPRYQVTQFGKPVTLSCSQTLNHNVMYWYQQKSSQAPKLLFHYYDKDFNNEADTPDNFQSRRPNTSFCFLDIRSPGLGDTAMYLCATSRGLAGTYEQYFGPGTRLTVT.

The CDR3 sequence: CSAQVPRISYNEQFF. The DNA for the CDR3 is TGCAGTGCCCAAGTCCCCCGGATCTCCTACAATGAGCAGTTCTTC. V gene TRBV20-1 combines with J gene TRBJ2-1; D not certain. Looked up from germline, CDR1 is DFQATT and CDR2 is SNEGSKA (reference sequence). This CDR3 contains 15 residues. V lost 6 bases and J 0 bases, leaving 15 bases between the germline ends.

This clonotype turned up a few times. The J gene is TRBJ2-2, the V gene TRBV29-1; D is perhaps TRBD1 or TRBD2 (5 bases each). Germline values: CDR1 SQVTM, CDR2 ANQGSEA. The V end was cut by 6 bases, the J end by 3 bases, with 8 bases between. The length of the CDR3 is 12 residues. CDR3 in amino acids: CSVGTHTGELFF. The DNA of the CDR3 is TGCAGCGTCGGGACGCACACCGGGGAGCTGTTTTTT.

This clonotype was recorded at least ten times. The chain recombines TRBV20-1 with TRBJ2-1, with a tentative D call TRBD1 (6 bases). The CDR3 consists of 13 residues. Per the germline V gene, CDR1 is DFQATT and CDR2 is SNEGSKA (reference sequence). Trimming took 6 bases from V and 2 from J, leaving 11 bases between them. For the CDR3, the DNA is TGCAGTGCCGCAACAGGGACCTACAATGAGCAGTTCTTC. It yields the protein CSAATGTYNEQFF.

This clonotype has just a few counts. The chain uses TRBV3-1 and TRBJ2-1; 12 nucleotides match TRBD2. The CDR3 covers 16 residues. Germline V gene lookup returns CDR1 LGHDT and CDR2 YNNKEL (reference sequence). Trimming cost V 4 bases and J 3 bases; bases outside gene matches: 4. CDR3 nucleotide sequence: TGTGCCAGCAGCCCGGCTAGCGGGGGGGGCTACAATGAGCAGTTCTTC. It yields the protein CASSPASGGGYNEQFF.

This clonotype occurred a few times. CDR3 amino acids: CASSDLAPLYTDTQYF. CDR3 sequence (DNA): TGTGCCAGCAGTGATTTAGCCCCCCTATACACAGATACGCAGTATTTT. This chain connects TRBV12-3 or TRBV12-4 to TRBJ2-3; D uncertain. The V gene lost 5 bases and the J gene lost 2 bases, with 17 bases spanning the gap. The CDR3 covers 16 residues.

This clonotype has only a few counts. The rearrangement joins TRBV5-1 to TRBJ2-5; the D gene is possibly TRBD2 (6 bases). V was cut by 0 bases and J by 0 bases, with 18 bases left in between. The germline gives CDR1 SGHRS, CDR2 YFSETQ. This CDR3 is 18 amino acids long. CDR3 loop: CASSLAGSGGDYQETQYF. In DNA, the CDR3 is TGCGCCAGCAGCTTGGCCGGGTCTGGCGGGGACTACCAAGAGACCCAGTACTTC.

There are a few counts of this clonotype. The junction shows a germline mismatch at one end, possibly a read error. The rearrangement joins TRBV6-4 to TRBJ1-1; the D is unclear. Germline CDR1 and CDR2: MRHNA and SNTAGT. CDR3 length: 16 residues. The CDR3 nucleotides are TGTGCCAGCACTGACCGGGAACTACTACAATTTGGTGAAGCTTTCTTT. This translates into CASTDRELLQFGEAFF.

CDR3 loop: CASSLSGLASYNEQFF. The CDR3 region has the DNA TGCGCCAGCAGCTTGTCTGGACTAGCCTCCTACAATGAGCAGTTCTTC. V gene TRBV5-1 combines with J gene TRBJ2-1; 8 positions match TRBD2. Germline CDR1 reads SGHRS; CDR2 reads YFSETQ. V lost 1 base, J lost 0 bases, and 3 bases stayed unmatched. The length of the CDR3 is 16 residues.

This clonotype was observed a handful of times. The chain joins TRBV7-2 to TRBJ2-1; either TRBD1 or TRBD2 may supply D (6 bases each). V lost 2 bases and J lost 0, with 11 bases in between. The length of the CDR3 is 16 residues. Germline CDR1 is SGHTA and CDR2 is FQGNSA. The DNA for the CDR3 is TGTGCCAGCAGCTTACCCGGGGGCCCCTCCTACAATGAGCAGTTCTTC. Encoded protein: CASSLPGGPSYNEQFF.

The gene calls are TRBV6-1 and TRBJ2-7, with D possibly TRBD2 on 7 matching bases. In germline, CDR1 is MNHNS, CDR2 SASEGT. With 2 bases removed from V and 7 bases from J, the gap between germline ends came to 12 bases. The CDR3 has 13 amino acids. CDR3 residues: CASSETAGAEQYV. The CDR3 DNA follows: TGTGCCAGCAGTGAAACGGCGGGGGCAGAGCAGTACGTC.

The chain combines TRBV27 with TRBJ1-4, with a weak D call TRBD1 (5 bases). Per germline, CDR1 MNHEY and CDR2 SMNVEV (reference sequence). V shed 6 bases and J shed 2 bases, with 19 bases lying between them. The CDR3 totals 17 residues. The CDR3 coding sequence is TGTGCCAGCAGCGCCGTTGGGGGGAAGGGTACTAATGAAAAACTGTTTTTT. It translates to CASSAVGGKGTNEKLFF.

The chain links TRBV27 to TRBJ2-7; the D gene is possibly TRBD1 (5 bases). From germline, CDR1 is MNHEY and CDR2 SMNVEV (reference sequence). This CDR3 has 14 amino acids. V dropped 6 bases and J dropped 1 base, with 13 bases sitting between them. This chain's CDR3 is CASSSSGNSYEQYV. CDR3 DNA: TGTGCCAGCAGCTCTTCAGGGAATTCCTACGAGCAGTACGTC.

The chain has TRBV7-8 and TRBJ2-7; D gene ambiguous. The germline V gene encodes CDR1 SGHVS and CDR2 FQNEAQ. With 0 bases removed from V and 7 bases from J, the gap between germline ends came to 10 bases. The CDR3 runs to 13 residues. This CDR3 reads CASSLAAAREQYV. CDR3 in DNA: TGTGCCAGCAGCTTAGCGGCGGCCCGGGAGCAGTACGTC.

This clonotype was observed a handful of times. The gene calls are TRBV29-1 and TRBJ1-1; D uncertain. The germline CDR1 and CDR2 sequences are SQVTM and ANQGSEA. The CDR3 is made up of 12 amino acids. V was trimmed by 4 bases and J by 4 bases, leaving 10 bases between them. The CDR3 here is CSVGALSTEAFF. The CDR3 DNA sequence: TGCAGCGTTGGCGCTCTGAGCACTGAAGCTTTCTTT.

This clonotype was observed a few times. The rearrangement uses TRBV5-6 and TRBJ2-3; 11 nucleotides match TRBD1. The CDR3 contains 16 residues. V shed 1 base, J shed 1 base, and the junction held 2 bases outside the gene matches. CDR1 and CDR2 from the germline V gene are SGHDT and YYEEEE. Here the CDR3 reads CASSLWGQGGTDTQYF. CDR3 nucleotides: TGTGCCAGCAGCTTGTGGGGACAGGGGGGCACAGATACGCAGTATTTT.

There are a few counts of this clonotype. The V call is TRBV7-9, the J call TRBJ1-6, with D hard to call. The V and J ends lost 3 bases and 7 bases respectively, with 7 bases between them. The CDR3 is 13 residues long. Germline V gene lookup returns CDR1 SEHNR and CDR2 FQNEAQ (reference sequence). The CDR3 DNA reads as TGTGCCAGCAGCTTTGAGGAAAATTCACCCCTCCACTTT. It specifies CASSFEENSPLHF.

Here the CDR3 reads CASSPPGSQGLDTQYF. In DNA form, the CDR3 reads TGTGCCAGCTCACCCCCCGGGTCACAGGGCCTGGATACGCAGTATTTT. The chain employs TRBV18 and TRBJ2-3; the D gene is possibly TRBD1 (6 bases). The CDR3 contains 16 residues. With 3 bases removed from V and 6 bases from J, the gap between germline ends came to 19 bases. Germline CDR1 KGHSH, CDR2 LQKENI.

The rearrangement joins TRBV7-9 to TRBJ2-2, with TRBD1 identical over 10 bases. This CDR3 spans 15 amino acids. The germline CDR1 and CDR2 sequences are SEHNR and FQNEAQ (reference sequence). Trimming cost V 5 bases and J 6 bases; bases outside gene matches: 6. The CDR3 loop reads CASSRTGGRPGELFF. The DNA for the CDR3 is TGTGCCAGCAGCCGGACAGGGGGGCGTCCCGGGGAGCTGTTTTTT.

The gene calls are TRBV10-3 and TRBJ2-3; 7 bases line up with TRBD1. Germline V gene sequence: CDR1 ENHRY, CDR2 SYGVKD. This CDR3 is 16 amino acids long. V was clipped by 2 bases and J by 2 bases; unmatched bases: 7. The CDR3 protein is CAISEDRVSSTDTQYF. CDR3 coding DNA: TGTGCCATCAGTGAGGACAGGGTTTCATCCACAGATACGCAGTATTTT.

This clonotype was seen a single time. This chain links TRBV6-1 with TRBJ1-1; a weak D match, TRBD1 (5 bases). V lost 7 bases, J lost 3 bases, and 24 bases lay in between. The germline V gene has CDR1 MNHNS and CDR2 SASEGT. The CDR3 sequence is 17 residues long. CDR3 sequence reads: CASNDKRDPLRDTEAFF. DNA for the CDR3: TGTGCCAGCAACGACAAGCGGGACCCCCTTAGGGACACTGAAGCTTTCTTT.

DNA for the CDR3: TGCAGTGCTAACCGGGACAGGGATCAGCCCCAGCATTTT. Encoded protein: CSANRDRDQPQHF. The rearrangement joins TRBV20-1 to TRBJ1-5; 9 bases match TRBD1. V trimming: 4 bases; J trimming: 5 bases; junction bases outside the gene matches: 3. The CDR3 length is 13 residues. Germline V gives CDR1 DFQATT, CDR2 SNEGSKA (reference sequence).

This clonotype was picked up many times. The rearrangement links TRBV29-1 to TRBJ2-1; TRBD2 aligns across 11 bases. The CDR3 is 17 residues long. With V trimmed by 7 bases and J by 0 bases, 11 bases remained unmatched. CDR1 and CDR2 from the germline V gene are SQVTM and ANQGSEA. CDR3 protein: CSARTSGQSSSYNEQFF. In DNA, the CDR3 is TGCAGCGCTCGGACTAGCGGGCAGTCGTCCTCCTACAATGAGCAGTTCTTC.

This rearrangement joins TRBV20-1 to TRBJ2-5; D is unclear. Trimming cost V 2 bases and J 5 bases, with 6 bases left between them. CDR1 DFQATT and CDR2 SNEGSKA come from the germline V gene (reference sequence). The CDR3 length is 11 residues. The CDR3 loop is CSARLGETQYF. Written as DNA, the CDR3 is TGCAGTGCTAGACTGGGTGAGACCCAGTACTTC.

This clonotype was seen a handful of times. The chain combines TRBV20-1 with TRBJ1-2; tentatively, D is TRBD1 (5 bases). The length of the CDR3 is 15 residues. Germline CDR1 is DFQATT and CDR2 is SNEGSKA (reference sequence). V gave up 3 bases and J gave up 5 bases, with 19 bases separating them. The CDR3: CSARGGRTARYGYTF. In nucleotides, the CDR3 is TGCAGTGCTAGGGGGGGAAGGACGGCTCGGTATGGCTACACCTTC.

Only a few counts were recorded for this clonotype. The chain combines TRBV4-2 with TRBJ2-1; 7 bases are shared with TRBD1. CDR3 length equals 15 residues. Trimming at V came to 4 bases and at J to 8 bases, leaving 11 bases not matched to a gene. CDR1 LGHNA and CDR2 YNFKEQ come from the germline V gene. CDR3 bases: TGTGCCAGCAGCCGTAGACAGGGAGTTCAGGATGAGCAGTTCTTC. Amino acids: CASSRRQGVQDEQFF.

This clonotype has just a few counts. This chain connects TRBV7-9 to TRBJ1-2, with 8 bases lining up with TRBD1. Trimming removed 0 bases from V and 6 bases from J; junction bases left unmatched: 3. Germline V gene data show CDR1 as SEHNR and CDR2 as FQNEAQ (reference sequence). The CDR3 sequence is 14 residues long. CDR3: CASSLAGRGHGYTF. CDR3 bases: TGTGCCAGCAGCTTAGCAGGCAGGGGGCATGGCTACACCTTC.